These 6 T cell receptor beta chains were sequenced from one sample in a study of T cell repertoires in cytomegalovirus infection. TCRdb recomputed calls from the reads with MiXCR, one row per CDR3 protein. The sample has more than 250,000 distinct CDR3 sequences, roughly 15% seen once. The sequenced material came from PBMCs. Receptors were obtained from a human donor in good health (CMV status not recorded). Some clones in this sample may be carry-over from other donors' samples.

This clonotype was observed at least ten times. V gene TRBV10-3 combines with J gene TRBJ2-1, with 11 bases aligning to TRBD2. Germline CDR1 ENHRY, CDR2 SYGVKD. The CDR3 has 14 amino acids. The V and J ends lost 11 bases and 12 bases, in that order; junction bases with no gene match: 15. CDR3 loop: CAVSGTSGFVGQFF. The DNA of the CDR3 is TGTGCCGTAAGCGGGACTAGCGGTTTCGTTGGGCAGTTCTTC.

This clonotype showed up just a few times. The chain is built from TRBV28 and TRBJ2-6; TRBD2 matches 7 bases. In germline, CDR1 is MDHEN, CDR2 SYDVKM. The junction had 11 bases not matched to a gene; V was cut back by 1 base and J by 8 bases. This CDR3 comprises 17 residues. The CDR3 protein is CASSLFGGLGPTNVLTF. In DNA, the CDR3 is TGTGCCAGCAGTTTATTCGGGGGGTTAGGACCCACCAACGTCCTGACTTTC.

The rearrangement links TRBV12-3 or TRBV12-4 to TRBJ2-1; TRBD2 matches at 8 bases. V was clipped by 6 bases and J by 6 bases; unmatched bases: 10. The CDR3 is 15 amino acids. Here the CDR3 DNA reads TGTGCCAGCAGCGTCGGGGGGGGGGGGCTCAATGAGCAGTTCTTC. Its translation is CASSVGGGGLNEQFF.

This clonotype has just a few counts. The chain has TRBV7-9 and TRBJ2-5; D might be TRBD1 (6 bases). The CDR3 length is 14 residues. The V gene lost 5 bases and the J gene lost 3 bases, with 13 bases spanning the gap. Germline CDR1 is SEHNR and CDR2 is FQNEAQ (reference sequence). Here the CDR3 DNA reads TGTGCCAGCAGCCTAAGGACAGAAAAAGAGACCCAGTACTTC. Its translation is CASSLRTEKETQYF.

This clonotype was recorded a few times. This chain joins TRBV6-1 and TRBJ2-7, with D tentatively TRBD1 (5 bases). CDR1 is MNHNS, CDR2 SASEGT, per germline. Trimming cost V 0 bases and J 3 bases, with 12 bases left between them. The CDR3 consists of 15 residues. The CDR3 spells CASSEAGQLIYEQYF. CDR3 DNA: TGTGCCAGCAGTGAAGCGGGGCAGCTGATCTACGAGCAGTACTTC.

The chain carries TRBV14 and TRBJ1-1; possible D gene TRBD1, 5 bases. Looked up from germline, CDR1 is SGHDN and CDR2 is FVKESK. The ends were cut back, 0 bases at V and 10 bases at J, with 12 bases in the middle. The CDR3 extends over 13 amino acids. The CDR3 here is CASSQDERTRAFF. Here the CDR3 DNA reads TGTGCCAGCAGCCAAGATGAGAGGACAAGAGCTTTCTTT.